This T cell receptor beta chain came from a study of molecular identifiers for immune sequencing clone quantification. From the PCR reads, TCRdb called clonotypes with MiXCR, one entry per CDR3 protein. The sample records 250,000 to 350,000 distinct CDR3 sequences, roughly 23% being singletons. This clonotype has ten or more counts. Per the germline V gene, CDR1 is SNHLY and CDR2 is FYNNEI. Trimming shortened V by 4 bases and J by 3 bases, and 15 bases separated the two germline ends. CDR3 length equals 15 residues. Material for sequencing was naive CD8+ T cells from blood, with Jurkat cell RNA spiked in. Subset: FACS-sorted CD8+CD4-CCR7+CD45RA+ naive T cells. The chain recombines TRBV2 with TRBJ1-1, with D uncertain. This receptor was obtained from a human donor in good health. Some libraries in this study had Jurkat cell RNA spiked in. The CDR3 DNA reads TGTGCCAGCAGTGCCGACCTGGCCAAGGACACTGAAGCTTTCTTT. This gives the protein CASSADLAKDTEAFF.